Shown below are 19 T cell receptor beta chains from a single sample sequenced in a study of beta chain features in type 1 diabetes (dated by TCRdb to the late 2010s). The library was generated by the immunoSEQ multiplex PCR assay. The High Capacity cDNA Reverse Transcription Kit was used to reverse transcribe all of the isolated RNA, meaning that expressed TCRB transcripts were what got sequenced. TCRdb took this table from immuneACCESS and kept in-frame rearrangements with V and J called. Such tables lack part of the clones; where checked against another copy, unresolved V genes explain under half of the gap, and the rest is unexplained. The sample table contains about 330,000 clones; only one count was recorded for 11% of them. The ten most abundant clones make up 0.015% of the sample. What was sequenced was naive CD4+ T cells from blood. The sample's cell subset or site label is to be understood as: true naive CD4+ T cells. Source of these receptors: a young woman in good health.

V usage is TRBV18 and J usage is TRBJ1-5; TRBD1 agrees at 11 bases. The V gene's germline CDR1 is KGHSH and CDR2 LQKENI. The CDR3 totals 16 residues. J was trimmed by 3 bases and V by 3 bases; bases with no gene match: 4. CDR3 amino acids: CASSPGQGAVNQPQHF. The CDR3 DNA reads as TGTGCCAGCTCACCCGGACAGGGGGCGGTCAATCAGCCCCAGCATTTT. The full variable domain, in which reference TRBV18 and TRBJ1-5 provide the parts outside the CDR3, is NAGVMQNPRHLVRRRGQEARLRCSPMKGHSHVYWYRQLPEEGLKFMVYLQKENIIDESGMPKERFSAEFPKEGPSILRIQQVVRGDSAAYFCASSPGQGAVNQPQHFGDGTRLSIL.

This clone showed up just a few times. The chain couples TRBV4-3 to TRBJ2-3; 10 bases map to TRBD2. From germline, CDR1 is LGHNA and CDR2 YSLEER. J lost 2 bases, V lost 3 bases, and 11 bases had no gene match. This CDR3 comprises 18 residues. The CDR3 nucleotides are TGCGCCAGCAGCCATCCTAGCGGGAGTAAGGTGGACACAGATACGCAGTATTTT. This encodes CASSHPSGSKVDTDTQYF.

This clone showed up just once. J is TRBJ1-2 and V is TRBV18, with a weak D call TRBD1 (5 bases). The CDR3 runs to 14 residues. Trimming took 6 bases from V and 3 from J, leaving 14 bases between them. CDR1 and CDR2 (germline): KGHSH, LQKENI. The CDR3 DNA is TGTGCCAGCTCGTCGGATCAGGGTCACTATGGCTACACCTTC. This encodes CASSSDQGHYGYTF.

This clone was observed many times. J is TRBJ2-1 and V is TRBV28, with 9 bases that match TRBD1. Per germline, CDR1 MDHEN and CDR2 SYDVKM. Germline trimming cut 6 bases from V and 4 bases from J; bases unmatched to any gene: 7. The CDR3 extends over 15 amino acids. CDR3 in DNA: TGTGCCAGCAGCGGTTCCGGACAGGGGTACAATGAGCAGTTCTTC. As protein: CASSGSGQGYNEQFF.

The V and J genes are TRBV5-1 and TRBJ2-1, with 7 bases identical to TRBD1. Unmatched junction bases numbered 8, after V lost 3 bases and J lost 5 bases. CDR3 length equals 15 residues. Germline values: CDR1 SGHRS, CDR2 YFSETQ. The CDR3 loop is CASSSGQVQDNEQFF. The CDR3 region has the DNA TGCGCCAGCAGCTCAGGACAGGTTCAAGACAATGAGCAGTTCTTC.

This sequence joins TRBV7-3 and TRBJ2-1, with 8 bases identical to TRBD2. The germline V gene encodes CDR1 SGHTA and CDR2 FQGTGA. Trimming removed 1 base from V and 9 bases from J; junction bases left unmatched: 8. This CDR3 region has 15 residues. CDR3 protein: CASSLSREGRSEQFF. Here the CDR3 DNA reads TGTGCCAGCAGCTTAAGTCGGGAGGGCCGCAGTGAGCAGTTCTTC.

This clone was seen only a few times. The gene calls are TRBV5-1 and TRBJ2-1; TRBD1 agrees at 10 bases. With 4 bases clipped from V and 2 bases from J, the junction kept 6 bases outside the gene matches. Germline loops: CDR1 SGHRS, CDR2 YFSETQ. The CDR3 is 16 residues long. The CDR3: CASSTSGTGAYNEQFF. For the CDR3, the DNA is TGCGCCAGCAGCACCTCCGGGACAGGGGCCTACAATGAGCAGTTCTTC. Combining the CDR3 with reference TRBV5-1 and TRBJ2-1 gives the whole variable domain KAGVTQTPRYLIKTRGQQVTLSCSPISGHRSVSWYQQTPGQGLQFLFEYFSETQRNKGNFPGRFSGRQFSNSRSEMNVSTLELGDSALYLCASSTSGTGAYNEQFFGPGTRLTVL.

The V gene is TRBV7-2, the J gene TRBJ2-7; 9 bases align to TRBD1. There are 15 residues in the CDR3. Germline lookup yields CDR1 SGHTA and CDR2 FQGNSA. After removal of 5 bases from V and 3 bases from J, the junction contained 8 bases not matched to a gene. The CDR3 region is CASSRPGQGVYEQYF. The DNA for the CDR3 is TGTGCCAGCAGCCGGCCGGGACAGGGCGTCTACGAGCAGTACTTC.

The V and J genes are TRBV5-1 and TRBJ2-1, with TRBD2 matching 8 bases. V was pared by 4 bases and J by 15 bases, with 12 bases of the junction left unmatched. The CDR3 is 13 amino acids. CDR1 is SGHRS and CDR2 is YFSETQ in the germline V gene. The CDR3 region has the DNA TGCGCCAGCAGCCCCGAAGGCGGGAGGCCCCCGTTCTTC. Translating gives CASSPEGGRPPFF.

This clone was picked up a small number of times. The chain couples TRBV7-3 to TRBJ2-1; TRBD2 matches 15 bases. This CDR3 has 15 residues. Trimming removed 5 bases from V and 10 bases from J; junction bases left unmatched: 6. In germline, CDR1 is SGHTA, CDR2 FQGTGA. CDR3 bases: TGTGCCAGCAGCCCTGGACTAGCGGGAGGGGAAGAGCAGTTCTTC. Encoded protein: CASSPGLAGGEEQFF.

V usage is TRBV5-1 and J usage is TRBJ2-7, with 11 bases fitting TRBD2. Germline lookup yields CDR1 SGHRS and CDR2 YFSETQ. CDR3 length: 18 amino acids. After removal of 2 bases from V and 4 bases from J, the junction contained 14 bases not matched to a gene. The CDR3 spells CASSFLAVGLAGGYEQYF. In DNA form, the CDR3 reads TGCGCCAGCAGCTTCCTTGCCGTCGGTCTAGCGGGAGGTTACGAGCAGTACTTC.

This clone was detected only a few times. The rearrangement uses TRBV7-2 and TRBJ2-7; the match to TRBD1 covers 10 bases. With V trimmed by 6 bases and J by 3 bases, 5 bases remained unmatched. Germline V gene sequence: CDR1 SGHTA, CDR2 FQGNSA. CDR3 size: 14 residues. The CDR3 DNA sequence: TGTGCCAGCAGGATGGGGACAGGGGTCTACGAGCAGTACTTC. This translates into CASRMGTGVYEQYF.

This clone was seen repeatedly, ten times or more. This chain connects TRBV15 to TRBJ2-1; TRBD2 aligns across 8 bases. J lost 7 bases, V lost 1 base, and 6 bases had no gene match. This CDR3 has 15 residues. CDR1 is LNHNV, CDR2 YYDKDF, per germline (reference sequence). The CDR3 DNA reads as TGTGCCACCAGCAGAGTAGCGGGAATTGGGAATGAGCAGTTCTTC. Encoded protein: CATSRVAGIGNEQFF.

The gene calls are TRBV14 and TRBJ2-7, with 7 bases matching TRBD2. The CDR3 covers 14 residues. Trimming took 4 bases from V and 3 from J; bases not matched to a gene: 6. Germline-derived CDR1 and CDR2 are SGHDN and FVKESK. The CDR3 here is CASSRASGRYEQYF. CDR3 in DNA: TGTGCCAGCAGCCGCGCTAGCGGACGCTACGAGCAGTACTTC.

The chain carries TRBV6-1 and TRBJ1-2; D is uncertain. V lost 7 bases and J lost 7, with 22 bases in between. Per the germline V gene, CDR1 is MNHNS and CDR2 is SASEGT. This CDR3 comprises 15 residues. CDR3 in DNA: TGTGCCAGCATCCTAAGTTGGGCCTCTATTGGTGGCTACACCTTC. It codes for CASILSWASIGGYTF.

In its sample, this clone was seen a few times. J is TRBJ2-1 and V is TRBV7-2; 11 positions match TRBD2. The CDR3 sequence is 16 residues long. The J segment lost 7 bases and the V segment lost 6 bases, leaving 11 bases of the junction unmatched. Germline V lookup: CDR1 SGHTA, CDR2 FQGNSA. The CDR3 reads CASRMTGTSGRNEQFF. The CDR3 DNA reads as TGTGCCAGCAGGATGACCGGGACTAGCGGCCGGAATGAGCAGTTCTTC.

The rearrangement uses TRBV15 and TRBJ1-5, with 7 positions matching TRBD1. The CDR3 contains 16 residues. V shed 5 bases, J shed 3 bases, and the junction held 10 bases outside the gene matches. Germline CDR1 and CDR2: LNHNV and YYDKDF (reference sequence). The CDR3 region is CATSPDRARANQPQHF. The CDR3 DNA reads TGTGCCACCAGCCCCGACAGGGCCCGGGCCAATCAGCCCCAGCATTTT.

There are a few counts of this clone. The V call is TRBV5-1, the J call TRBJ2-2, with 7 bases identical to TRBD1. V gave up 2 bases and J gave up 3 bases; unmatched junction bases: 7. CDR1 and CDR2 from the germline V gene are SGHRS and YFSETQ. The CDR3 length is 16 residues. CDR3 residues: CASSLPGQSYTGELFF. The CDR3, as DNA: TGCGCCAGCAGCTTACCGGGACAGTCGTACACCGGGGAGCTGTTTTTT.

The chain carries TRBV15 and TRBJ2-3; D is possibly TRBD2 (6 bases). The CDR3 has 17 residues. Looked up from germline, CDR1 is LNHNV and CDR2 is YYDKDF (reference sequence). Trimming pared 4 bases from V and 0 bases from J, leaving 17 bases between. CDR3: CATSTYPGGTSTDTQYF. The DNA of the CDR3 is TGTGCCACCAGCACATACCCGGGCGGGACTAGCACAGATACGCAGTATTTT.